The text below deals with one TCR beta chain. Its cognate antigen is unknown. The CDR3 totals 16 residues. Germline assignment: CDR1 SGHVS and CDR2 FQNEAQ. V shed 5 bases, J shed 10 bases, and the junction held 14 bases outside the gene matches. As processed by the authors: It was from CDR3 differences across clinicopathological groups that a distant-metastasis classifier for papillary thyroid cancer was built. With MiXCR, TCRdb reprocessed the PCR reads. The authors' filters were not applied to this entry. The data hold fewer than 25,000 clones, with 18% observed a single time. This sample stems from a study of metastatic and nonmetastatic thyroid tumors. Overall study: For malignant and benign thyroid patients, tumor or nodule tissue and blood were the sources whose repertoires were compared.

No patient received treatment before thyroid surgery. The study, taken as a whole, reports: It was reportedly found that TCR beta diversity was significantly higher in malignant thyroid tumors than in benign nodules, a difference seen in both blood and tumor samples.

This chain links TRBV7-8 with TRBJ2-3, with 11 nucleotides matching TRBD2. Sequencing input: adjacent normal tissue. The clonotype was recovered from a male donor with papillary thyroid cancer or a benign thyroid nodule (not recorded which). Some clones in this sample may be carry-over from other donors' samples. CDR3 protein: CASSQRTSGWWDAQYF. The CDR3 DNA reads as TGTGCCAGCAGCCAACGGACTAGCGGGTGGTGGGATGCGCAGTATTTT.